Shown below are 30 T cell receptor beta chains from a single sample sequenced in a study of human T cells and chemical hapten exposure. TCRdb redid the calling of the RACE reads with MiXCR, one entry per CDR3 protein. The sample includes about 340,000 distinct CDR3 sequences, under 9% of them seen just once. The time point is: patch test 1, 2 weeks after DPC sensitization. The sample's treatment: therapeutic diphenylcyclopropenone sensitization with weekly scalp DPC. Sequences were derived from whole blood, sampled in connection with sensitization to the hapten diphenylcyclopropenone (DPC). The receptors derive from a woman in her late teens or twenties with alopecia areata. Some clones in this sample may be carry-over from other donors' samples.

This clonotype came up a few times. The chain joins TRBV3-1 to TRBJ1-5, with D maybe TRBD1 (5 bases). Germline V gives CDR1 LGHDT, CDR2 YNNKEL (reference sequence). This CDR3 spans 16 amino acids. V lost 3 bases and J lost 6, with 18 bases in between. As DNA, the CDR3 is TGTGCCAGCAGCCACCTCGACGGGGGGGATGGTCAGCCCCAGCATTTT. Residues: CASSHLDGGDGQPQHF.

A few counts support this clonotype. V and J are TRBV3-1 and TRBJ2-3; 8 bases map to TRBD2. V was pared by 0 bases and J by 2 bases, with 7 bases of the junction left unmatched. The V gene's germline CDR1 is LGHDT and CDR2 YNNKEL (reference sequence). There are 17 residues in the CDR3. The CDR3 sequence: CASSQDTSGDFTDTQYF. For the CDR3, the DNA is TGTGCCAGCAGCCAAGATACTAGCGGAGACTTCACAGATACGCAGTATTTT.

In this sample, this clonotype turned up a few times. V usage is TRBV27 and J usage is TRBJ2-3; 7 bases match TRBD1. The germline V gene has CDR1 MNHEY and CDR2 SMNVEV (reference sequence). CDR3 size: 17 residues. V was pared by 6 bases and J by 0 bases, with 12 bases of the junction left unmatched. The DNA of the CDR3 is TGTGCCAGCAGGGTTAATACAGGGGTACAAAGCACAGATACGCAGTATTTT. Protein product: CASRVNTGVQSTDTQYF.

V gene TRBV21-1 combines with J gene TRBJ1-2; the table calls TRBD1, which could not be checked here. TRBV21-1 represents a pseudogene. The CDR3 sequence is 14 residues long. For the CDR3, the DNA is TGTGCCAGCAGCGTAGGGACCTACTGGAATGGCTACACCTTC. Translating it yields CASSVGTYWNGYTF.

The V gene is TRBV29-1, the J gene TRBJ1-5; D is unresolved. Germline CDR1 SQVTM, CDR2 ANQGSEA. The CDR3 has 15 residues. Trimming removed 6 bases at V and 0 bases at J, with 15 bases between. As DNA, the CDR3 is TGCAGCGTCTTACTCGGAAAGTCTAGCAATCAGCCCCAGCATTTT. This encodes CSVLLGKSSNQPQHF.

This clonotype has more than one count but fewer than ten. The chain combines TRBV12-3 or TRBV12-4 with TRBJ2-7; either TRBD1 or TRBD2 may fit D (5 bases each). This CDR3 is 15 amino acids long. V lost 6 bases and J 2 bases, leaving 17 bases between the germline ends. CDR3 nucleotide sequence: TGTGCCAGCAGCCCTTCTCGGGACGGTACCTACGAGCAGTACTTC. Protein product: CASSPSRDGTYEQYF.

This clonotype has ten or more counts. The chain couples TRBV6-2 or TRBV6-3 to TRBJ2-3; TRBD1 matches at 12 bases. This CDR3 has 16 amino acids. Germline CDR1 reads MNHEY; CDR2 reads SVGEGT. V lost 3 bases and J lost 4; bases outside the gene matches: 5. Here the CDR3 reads CASSYPGTGGADTQYF. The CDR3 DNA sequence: TGTGCCAGCAGTTATCCCGGGACAGGGGGCGCAGATACGCAGTATTTT.

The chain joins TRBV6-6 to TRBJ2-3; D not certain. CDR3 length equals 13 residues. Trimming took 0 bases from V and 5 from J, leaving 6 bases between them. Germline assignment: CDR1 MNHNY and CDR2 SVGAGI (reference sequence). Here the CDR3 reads CASSYSRIDTQYF. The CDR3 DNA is TGTGCCAGCAGTTACTCGAGGATAGATACGCAGTATTTT.

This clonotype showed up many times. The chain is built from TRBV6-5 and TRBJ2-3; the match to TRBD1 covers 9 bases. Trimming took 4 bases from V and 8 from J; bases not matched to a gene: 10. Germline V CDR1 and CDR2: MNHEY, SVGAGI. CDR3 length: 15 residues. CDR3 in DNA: TGTGCCAGCAGTTCCCGGGACAGGGCACTGGGTACGCAGTATTTT. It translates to CASSSRDRALGTQYF.

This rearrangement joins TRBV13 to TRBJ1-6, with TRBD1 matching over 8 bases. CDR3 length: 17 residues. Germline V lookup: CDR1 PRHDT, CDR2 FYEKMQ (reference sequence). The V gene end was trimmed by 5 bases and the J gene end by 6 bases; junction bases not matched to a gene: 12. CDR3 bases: TGTGCCAGCAGCCATAGGGACAGGCTTAGATTTAATTCACCCCTCCACTTT. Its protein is CASSHRDRLRFNSPLHF.

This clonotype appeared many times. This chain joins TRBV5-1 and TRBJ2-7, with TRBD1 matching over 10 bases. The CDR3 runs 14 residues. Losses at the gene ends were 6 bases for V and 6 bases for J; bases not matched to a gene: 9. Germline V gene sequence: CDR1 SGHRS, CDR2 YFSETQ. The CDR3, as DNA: TGCGCCAGCAACCCATCGGGACAGGGGCGCGAGCAGTACTTC. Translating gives CASNPSGQGREQYF.

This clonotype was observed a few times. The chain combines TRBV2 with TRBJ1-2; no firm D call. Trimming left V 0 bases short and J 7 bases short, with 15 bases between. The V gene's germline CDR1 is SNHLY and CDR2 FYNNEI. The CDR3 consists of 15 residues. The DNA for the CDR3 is TGTGCCAGCAGTGAAGCCCCGGTAAAAATCGGTGGCTACACCTTC. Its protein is CASSEAPVKIGGYTF.

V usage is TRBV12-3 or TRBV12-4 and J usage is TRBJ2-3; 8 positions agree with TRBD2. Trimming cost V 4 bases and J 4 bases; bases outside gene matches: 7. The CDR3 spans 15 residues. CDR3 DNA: TGTGCCAGCAGTTCCGGGACTAGTCGTTCAGATACGCAGTATTTT. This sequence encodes CASSSGTSRSDTQYF.

The CDR3 sequence is CASSLRASNYGYTF. As DNA, the CDR3 is TGTGCCAGCAGCTTGAGGGCCTCTAACTATGGCTACACCTTC. The gene calls are TRBV5-6 and TRBJ1-2; D uncertain. V was cut by 1 base and J by 0 bases, with 7 bases left in between. This CDR3 spans 14 amino acids. The germline V gene has CDR1 SGHDT and CDR2 YYEEEE.

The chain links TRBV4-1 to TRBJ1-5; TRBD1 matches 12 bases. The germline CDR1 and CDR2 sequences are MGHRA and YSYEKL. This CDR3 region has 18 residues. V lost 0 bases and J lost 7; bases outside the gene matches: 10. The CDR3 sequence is CASSQDNLGQGARQPQHF. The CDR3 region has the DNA TGCGCCAGCAGCCAAGATAACCTGGGACAGGGGGCGAGGCAGCCCCAGCATTTT.

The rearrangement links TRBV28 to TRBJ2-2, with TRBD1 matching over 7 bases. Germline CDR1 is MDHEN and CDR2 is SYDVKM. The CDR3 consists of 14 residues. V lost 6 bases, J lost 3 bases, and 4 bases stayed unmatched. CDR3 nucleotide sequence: TGTGCCAGCAGCCCCACAGGGGACACCGGGGAGCTGTTTTTT. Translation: CASSPTGDTGELFF. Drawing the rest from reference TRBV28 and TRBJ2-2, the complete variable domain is DVKVTQSSRYLVKRTGEKVFLECVQDMDHENMFWYRQDPGLGLRLIYFSYDVKMKEKGDIPEGYSVSREKKERFSLILESASTNQTSMYLCASSPTGDTGELFFGEGSRLTVL.

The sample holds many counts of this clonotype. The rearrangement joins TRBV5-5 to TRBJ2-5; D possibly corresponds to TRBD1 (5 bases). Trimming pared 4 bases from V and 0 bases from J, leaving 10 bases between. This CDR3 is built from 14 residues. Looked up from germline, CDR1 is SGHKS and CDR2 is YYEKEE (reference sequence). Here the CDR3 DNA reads TGTGCCAGCAGCAGGAGACAGAACCAAGAGACCCAGTACTTC. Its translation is CASSRRQNQETQYF.

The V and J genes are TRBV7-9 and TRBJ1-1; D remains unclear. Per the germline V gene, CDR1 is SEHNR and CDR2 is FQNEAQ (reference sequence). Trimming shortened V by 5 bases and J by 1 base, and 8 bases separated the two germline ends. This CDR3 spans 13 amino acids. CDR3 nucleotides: TGTGCCAGCAGCGAAAGAGAGAACACTGAAGCTTTCTTT. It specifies CASSERENTEAFF.

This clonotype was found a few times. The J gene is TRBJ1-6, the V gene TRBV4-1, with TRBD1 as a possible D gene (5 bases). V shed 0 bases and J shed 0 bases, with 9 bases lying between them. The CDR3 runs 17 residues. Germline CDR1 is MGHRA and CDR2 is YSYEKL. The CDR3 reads CASSQEGLSSYNSPLHF. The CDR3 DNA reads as TGCGCCAGCAGCCAAGAGGGACTTAGCTCCTATAATTCACCCCTCCACTTT.

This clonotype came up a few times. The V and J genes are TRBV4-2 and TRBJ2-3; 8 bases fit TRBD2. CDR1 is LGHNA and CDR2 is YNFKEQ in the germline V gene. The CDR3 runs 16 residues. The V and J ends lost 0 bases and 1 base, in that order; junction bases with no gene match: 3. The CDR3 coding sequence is TGTGCCAGCAGCCAAGAACTAGCGGCCGGCACAGATACGCAGTATTTT. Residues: CASSQELAAGTDTQYF.

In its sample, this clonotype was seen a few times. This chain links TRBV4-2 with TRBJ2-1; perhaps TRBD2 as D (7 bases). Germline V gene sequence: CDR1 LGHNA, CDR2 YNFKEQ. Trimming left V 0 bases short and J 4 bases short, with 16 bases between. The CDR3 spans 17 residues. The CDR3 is CASSQDTGGASYNEQFF. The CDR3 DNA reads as TGTGCCAGCAGCCAAGATACGGGGGGCGCTTCGTACAATGAGCAGTTCTTC.

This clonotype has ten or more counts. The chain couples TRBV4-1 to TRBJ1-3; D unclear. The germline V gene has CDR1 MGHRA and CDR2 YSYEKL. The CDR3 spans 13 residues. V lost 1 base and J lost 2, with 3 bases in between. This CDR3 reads CASSQGAGNTIYF. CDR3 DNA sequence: TGCGCCAGCAGCCAAGGGGCTGGAAACACCATATATTTT.

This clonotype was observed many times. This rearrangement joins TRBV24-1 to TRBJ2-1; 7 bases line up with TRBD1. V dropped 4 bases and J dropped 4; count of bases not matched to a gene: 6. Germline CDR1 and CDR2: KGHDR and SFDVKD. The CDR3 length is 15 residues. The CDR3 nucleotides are TGTGCCACCAGTGAGAGGGGACAGTTTTACAATGAGCAGTTCTTC. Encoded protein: CATSERGQFYNEQFF.

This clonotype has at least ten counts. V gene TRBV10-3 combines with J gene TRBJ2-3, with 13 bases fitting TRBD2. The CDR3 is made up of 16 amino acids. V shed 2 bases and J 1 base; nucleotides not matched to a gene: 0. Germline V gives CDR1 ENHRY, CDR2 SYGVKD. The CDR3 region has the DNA TGTGCCATCAGTGAGGGGACTAGCGGGGGCACAGATACGCAGTATTTT. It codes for CAISEGTSGGTDTQYF.

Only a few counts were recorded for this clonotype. DNA for the CDR3: TGTGCCAGCAGCTTAAGGTCGGGGTATGGCTACACCTTC. It is translated as CASSLRSGYGYTF. This chain links TRBV7-2 with TRBJ1-2, with D unclear. Trimming shortened V by 2 bases and J by 5 bases, and 9 bases separated the two germline ends. This CDR3 spans 13 amino acids. The germline gives CDR1 SGHTA, CDR2 FQGNSA.

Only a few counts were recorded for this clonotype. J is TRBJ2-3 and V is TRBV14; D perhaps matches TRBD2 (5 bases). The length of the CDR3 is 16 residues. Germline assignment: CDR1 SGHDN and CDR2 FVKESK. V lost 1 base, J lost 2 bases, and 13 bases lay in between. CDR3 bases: TGTGCCAGCAGCCAAGTTGAGGGTTACCTCACAGATACGCAGTATTTT. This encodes CASSQVEGYLTDTQYF.

CDR3 protein: CSARDQPGAEAFF. The CDR3 DNA sequence: TGCAGTGCTAGAGATCAGCCGGGGGCTGAAGCTTTCTTT. This sequence joins TRBV20-1 and TRBJ1-1; a possible D gene is TRBD1 (5 bases). The germline CDR1 and CDR2 sequences are DFQATT and SNEGSKA (reference sequence). V lost 0 bases and J 6 bases, leaving 11 bases between the germline ends. The CDR3 length is 13 residues.

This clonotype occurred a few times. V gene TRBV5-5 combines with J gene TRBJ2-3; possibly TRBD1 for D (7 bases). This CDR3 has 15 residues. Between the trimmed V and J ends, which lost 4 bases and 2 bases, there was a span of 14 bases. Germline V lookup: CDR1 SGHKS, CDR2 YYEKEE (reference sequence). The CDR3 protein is CASSPAGGNTDTQYF. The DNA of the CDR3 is TGTGCCAGCAGCCCAGCAGGGGGGAACACAGATACGCAGTATTTT.

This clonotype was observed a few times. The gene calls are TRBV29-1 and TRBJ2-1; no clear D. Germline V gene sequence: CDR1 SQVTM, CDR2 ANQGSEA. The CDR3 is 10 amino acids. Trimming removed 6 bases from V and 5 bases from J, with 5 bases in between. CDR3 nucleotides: TGCAGCGTAACCAACAATGAGCAGTTCTTC. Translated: CSVTNNEQFF.

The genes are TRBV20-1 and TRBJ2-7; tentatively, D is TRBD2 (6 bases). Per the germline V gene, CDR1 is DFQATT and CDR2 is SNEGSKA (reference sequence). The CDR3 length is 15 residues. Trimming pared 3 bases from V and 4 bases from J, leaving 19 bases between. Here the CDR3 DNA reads TGCAGTGCTAGGGGCAGACTAGGGCCGGGTTACGAGCAGTACTTC. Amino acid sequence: CSARGRLGPGYEQYF.